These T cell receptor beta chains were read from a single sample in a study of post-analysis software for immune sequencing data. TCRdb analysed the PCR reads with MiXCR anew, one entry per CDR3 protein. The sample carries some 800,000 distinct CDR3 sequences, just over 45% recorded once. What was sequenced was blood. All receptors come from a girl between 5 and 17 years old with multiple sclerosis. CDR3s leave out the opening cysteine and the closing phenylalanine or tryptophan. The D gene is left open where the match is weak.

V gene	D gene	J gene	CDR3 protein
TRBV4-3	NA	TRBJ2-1	ASSQDLTLSYNEQF
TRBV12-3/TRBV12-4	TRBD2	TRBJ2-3	ASSCIAGADTQY
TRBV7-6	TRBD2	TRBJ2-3	ASSNTRTLAGGGADTQY
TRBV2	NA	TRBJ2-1	ASSEQRLPNNEQF
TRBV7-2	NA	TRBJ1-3	ASSPQQVASGNTIY
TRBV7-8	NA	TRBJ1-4	ASSLKGVGEKLF
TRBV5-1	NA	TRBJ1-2	ASSGGVSYGYT
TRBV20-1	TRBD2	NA	SAPTTGGVSSYNEQY
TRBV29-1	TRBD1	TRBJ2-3	SVVYSRGFTDTQY
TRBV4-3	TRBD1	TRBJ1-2	ASSHALTGGASYGYT
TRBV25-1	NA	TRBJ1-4	ASSSLEPTTNEKLF
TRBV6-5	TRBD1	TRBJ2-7	ASSDRDRGYEQY
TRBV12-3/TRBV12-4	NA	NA	ASGGTAQVGTQY
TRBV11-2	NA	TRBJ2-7	ASSLPGPVVY
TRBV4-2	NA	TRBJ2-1	ASSQIMGTYNEQF
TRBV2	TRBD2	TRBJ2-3	TSARTSPGEADTQY
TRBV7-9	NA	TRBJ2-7	ASSLWAPGSYEQY
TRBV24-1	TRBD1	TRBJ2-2	ATSDTTGANTGELF
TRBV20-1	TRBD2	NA	SARPLAGTSSYEQY
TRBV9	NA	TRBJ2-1	ASSVAGSRNNEQF
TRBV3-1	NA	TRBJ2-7	ASSQGPYSYEQY
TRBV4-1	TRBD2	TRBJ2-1	ASSQDAGTSVYYNEQF
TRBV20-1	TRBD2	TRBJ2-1	SASSMERGDYNEQF
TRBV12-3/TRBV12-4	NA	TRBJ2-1	ASSSMILGSYNEQF